This T cell receptor beta chain was captured in a study of blood T cell repertoires in COVID-19. Overall study context: Specimens from acute and convalescent COVID-19 originated in the United States, Italy and Spain. T cells, B-cell-depleted T cells, or PBMCs supplied cDNA or gDNA.

In the original processing: Reference gene primer amplification in the assay estimated nucleated cell counts. Method: immunoSEQ multiplex PCR; TCRdb's copy keeps in-frame clones and lacks some. D and trimming were read from the DNA, whereas the V and J calls and clone size are those reported in that table. The repertoire includes 70,000 or so clones, roughly 77% of them detected once, and 35% to 40% sits in the top ten. Between the trimmed V and J ends, which lost 1 base and 11 bases, there was a span of 14 bases. CDR3 length: 13 amino acids. The germline CDR1 and CDR2 sequences are SGHTA and FQGNSA.

The TCR was taken from a woman in her sixties or seventies with acute or convalescent COVID-19. The chain employs TRBV7-2 and TRBJ1-1; a weak D match, TRBD1 (5 bases). The sequenced sample was peripheral blood. DNA for the CDR3: TGTGCCAGCAGCTTAGGGCAGGGCGGAACGGCTTTCTTT. This translates into CASSLGQGGTAFF.